The clone carrying this T cell receptor (beta chain) was seen only a few times. Authors' processing steps: Estimation of nucleated cell counts relied on the amplification of reference gene primers. Repertoires were generated with immunoSEQ multiplex PCR, while TCRdb's copy carries only in-frame clones and drops some. V and J calls and clone size are given by that table; D and trimming were obtained from the DNA. This sample has some 230,000 clones, with more than 65% found just once. This entry comes from a study of blood T cell repertoires in COVID-19. CDR1 is SNHLY, CDR2 FYNNEI, per germline. Trimming shortened V by 7 bases and J by 0 bases, and 10 bases separated the two germline ends. The CDR3 loop spans 13 amino acids.

The sequenced sample was peripheral blood. V is TRBV2 and J is TRBJ2-7; D may be TRBD2 (5 bases). This TCR came from a woman under 40 who had recovered from COVID-19. CDR3 loop: CASTRGYSYEQYF. CDR3 DNA: TGTGCCAGCACCCGAGGGTACTCCTACGAGCAGTACTTC.